The rows below give T cell receptor beta chains drawn from one sample of a study of radiation and T cells in renal cell carcinoma. Profiled with immunoSEQ multiplex PCR; TCRdb holds only in-frame clones, not every one. The sample gives approximately 90,000 clones, over 80% of which show up once; roughly a tenth is in the top ten. The source was blood, collected from a patient whose treatment included radiotherapy and nephrectomy. These receptors were collected from a man aged 50-59 years with renal cell carcinoma. CDR3s include the opening cysteine and the closing phenylalanine or tryptophan. D genes are given only for firm matches. Some rows mark clone size as missing; the rest say once, few, many or name a class of expanded clone.

j_call d_call v_call clone_size cdr3_nt cdr3_aa
TRBJ1-5 NA TRBV19 NA TGTGCCAGTAGTGCCGGCGGGGGGGGTCAGCCCCAGCATTTT CASSAGGGGQPQHF
TRBJ2-7 TRBD2 TRBV19 NA TGTGCCAGTAGTATCGTAGCGGGGGATTCCTACAAGCAGTACTTC CASSIVAGDSYKQYF
TRBJ2-1 NA TRBV27 NA TGTGCCAGCAGTCCGCAGGCCGGGATCGTAAATGAGCAGTTCTTC CASSPQAGIVNEQFF
TRBJ2-3 NA TRBV18 NA TGTGCCAGCTCACCACCCGGTCCCCAGGGCACAGATACGCAGTATTTT CASSPPGPQGTDTQYF
TRBJ1-2 NA TRBV28 few TGTGCCAGCAGTTTAAGTACAGGGTTGAACTATGGCTACACCTTC CASSLSTGLNYGYTF
TRBJ2-2 NA TRBV5-1 few TGCGCCAGCAGCTTTGGGAGCTACACCGGGGAGCTGTTTTTT CASSFGSYTGELFF
TRBJ2-1 NA TRBV4-1 NA TGCGCCAGCAGCCAAGGGGACTGGGGTTTGGAGCAGTTCTTC CASSQGDWGLEQFF
TRBJ2-7 TRBD2 TRBV7-8 NA TGTGCCAGCAGCTTAGTAGCGGGAGGGCGGTACGAGCAGTACTTC CASSLVAGGRYEQYF
TRBJ1-6 NA TRBV5-1 NA TGCGCCAGCAGCTTGGACAAAAAGAATTCACCCCTCCACTTT CASSLDKKNSPLHF
TRBJ2-5 NA TRBV9 once TGTGCCAGCAGCGTAGAGGGACTGGCGGGGGAGACCCAGTACTTC CASSVEGLAGETQYF
TRBJ1-1 NA TRBV29-1 once TGCAGCGTCGTTCCTTCGGCCGGGGACACTGAAGCTTTCTTT CSVVPSAGDTEAFF
TRBJ1-6 NA TRBV30 few TGTGCCTGGAACAGGGCTGATTCACCCCTCCACTTT CAWNRADSPLHF
TRBJ1-1 TRBD1 TRBV2 NA TGTGCCACGAACCGGGACAGGGGGCAAGAGTCTGAAGCTTTCTTT CATNRDRGQESEAFF
TRBJ1-2 NA TRBV27 NA TGTGCCAGCAGTTTAGGTACGAACTATGGCTACACCTTC CASSLGTNYGYTF
TRBJ2-7 NA TRBV5-1 NA TGCGCCAGCAGCTTTGATACGGGTTCCTACGAGCAGTACTTC CASSFDTGSYEQYF
TRBJ2-2 TRBD1 TRBV18 NA TGTGCCAGCTCACCCTCCGGGACAGGGTTCACCGGGGAGCTGTTTTTT CASSPSGTGFTGELFF
TRBJ2-5 NA TRBV7-9 NA TGTGCCAGCAGCTTAGCCTTCGACAGGGAGACCCAGTACTTC CASSLAFDRETQYF
TRBJ2-7 NA TRBV7-2 NA TGTGCCAGCAGCTTATATCCCGGACCCTACGAGCAGTACTTC CASSLYPGPYEQYF
TRBJ2-7 NA TRBV4-3 NA TGCGCCAGCAGCCAAGATTGGGCGACTTACGAGCAGTACTTC CASSQDWATYEQYF
TRBJ2-3 NA TRBV7-9 NA TGTGCCAGCAGCTTAGTTTTCCTTTATTTT CASSLVFLYF
TRBJ1-2 NA TRBV15 NA TGTGCCACCAGCAAAAAGGACGCAAAATTCGGCTATGGCTACACCTTC CATSKKDAKFGYGYTF
TRBJ1-5 NA TRBV4-2 NA TGTGCCAGCAGCCAGGGGCCCAATCAGCCCCAGCATTTT CASSQGPNQPQHF
TRBJ1-4 NA TRBV5-1 NA TGCGCCAGCCGACAAGCAACTAATGAAAAACTGTTTTTT CASRQATNEKLFF
TRBJ2-1 TRBD2 TRBV7-3 NA TGTGCCAGCAGCCCTACTAGCGGCTACAATGAGCAGTTCTTC CASSPTSGYNEQFF
TRBJ2-7 TRBD1 TRBV7-9 NA TGTGCCAGCAGCCCAGGACAGGGTCCCTACGAGCAGTACTTC CASSPGQGPYEQYF
TRBJ2-3 NA TRBV7-9 NA TGTGCCAGCAGCTTGCAGGCTAGCACAGATACGCAGTATTTT CASSLQASTDTQYF
TRBJ1-6 TRBD1 TRBV7-8 NA TGTGCCAGCAGCCTGGACAGGGGAAGTTCACCCCTCCACTTT CASSLDRGSSPLHF
TRBJ2-3 NA TRBV5-8 NA TGTGCCAGCAGCTTAGAGACTAGCACAGATACGCAGTATTTT CASSLETSTDTQYF
TRBJ2-1 TRBD2 TRBV27 NA TGTGCCAGCAGTTGGGGGACTAGCGGGAGAGATGAGCAGTTCTTC CASSWGTSGRDEQFF
TRBJ2-5 NA TRBV7-9 NA TGTGCCAGCAGCCCCTATATAGGGGTTACGGAGACCCAGTACTTC CASSPYIGVTETQYF
TRBJ1-6 NA TRBV27 NA TGTGCCAGCAGCAGGGCCTATAATTCACCCCTCCACTTT CASSRAYNSPLHF
TRBJ1-2 NA TRBV10-3 NA TGTGCCATCAGTGAGTCGGCAGGGGTCGGCTACACCTTC CAISESAGVGYTF